This TCR beta chain is from a study of T-cell reconstitution after alpha-beta-depleted transplantation in children. In its sample, this clonotype was seen a few times. This CDR3 comprises 15 residues. Trimming left V 0 bases short and J 4 bases short, with 10 bases between. Germline V gene sequence: CDR1 SNHLY, CDR2 FYNNEI. This sample's TCRbeta library carried unique molecular identifier barcodes. TCRdb analysed the PCR reads with MiXCR anew, one entry per CDR3 protein. The sample contains fewer than 700,000 distinct CDR3 sequences, 10% to 15% of which appear only once. The chain recombines TRBV2 with TRBJ2-1; D not certain. The specimen comprised PBMCs, mostly from graft donor cells, sampled 360 days after TCRalphabeta/CD19-depleted stem cell transplant. The receptor was isolated from a male patient between 5 and 17 years old who had a stem cell transplant for acute myeloid leukemia, so the T cells may come from the graft donor. This CDR3 reads CASSEARYYYNEQFF. In DNA, the CDR3 is TGTGCCAGCAGTGAAGCGCGGTATTATTACAATGAGCAGTTCTTC.